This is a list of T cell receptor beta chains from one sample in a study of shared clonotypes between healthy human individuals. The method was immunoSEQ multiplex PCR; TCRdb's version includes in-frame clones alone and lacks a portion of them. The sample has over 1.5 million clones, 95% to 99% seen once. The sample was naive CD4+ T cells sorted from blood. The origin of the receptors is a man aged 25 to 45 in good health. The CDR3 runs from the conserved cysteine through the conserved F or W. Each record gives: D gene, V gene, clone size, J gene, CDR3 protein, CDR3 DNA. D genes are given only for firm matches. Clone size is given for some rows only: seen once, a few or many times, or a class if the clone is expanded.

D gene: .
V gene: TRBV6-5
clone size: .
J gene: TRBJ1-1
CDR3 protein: CASSYSGTADTEAFF
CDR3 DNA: TGTGCCAGCAGTTACTCTGGGACGGCAGACACTGAAGCTTTCTTT

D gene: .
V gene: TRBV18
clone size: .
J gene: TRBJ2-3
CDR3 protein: CASSPLSSDTQYF
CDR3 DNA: TGTGCCAGCTCACCATTGAGCTCAGATACGCAGTATTTT

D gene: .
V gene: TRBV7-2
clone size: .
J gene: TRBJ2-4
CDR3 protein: CASSAGQSHKNIQYF
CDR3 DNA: TGTGCCAGCAGCGCGGGACAGAGTCACAAAAACATTCAGTACTTC

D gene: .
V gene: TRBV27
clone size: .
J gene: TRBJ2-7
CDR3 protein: CASSLFGSYEQYF
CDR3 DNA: TGTGCCAGCAGTTTATTTGGATCCTACGAGCAGTACTTC

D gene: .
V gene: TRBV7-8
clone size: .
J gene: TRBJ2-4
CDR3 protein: CASSFEGAKNIQYF
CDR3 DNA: TGTGCCAGCAGCTTCGAAGGAGCCAAAAACATTCAGTACTTC

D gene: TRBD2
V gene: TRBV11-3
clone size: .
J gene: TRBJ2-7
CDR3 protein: CASSLESGLAGVDEQYF
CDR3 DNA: TGTGCCAGCAGCTTAGAAAGCGGACTAGCGGGAGTCGACGAGCAGTACTTC

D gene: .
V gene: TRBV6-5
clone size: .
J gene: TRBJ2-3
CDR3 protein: CASSYLRTDTQYF
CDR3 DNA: TGTGCCAGCAGTTACCTCCGCACAGATACGCAGTATTTT

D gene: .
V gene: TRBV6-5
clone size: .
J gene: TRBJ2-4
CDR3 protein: CASSTRNIQYF
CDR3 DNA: TGTGCCAGCAGTACTAGAAACATTCAGTACTTC

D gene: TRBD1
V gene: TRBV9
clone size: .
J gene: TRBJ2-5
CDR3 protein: CASSVGGQGRETQYF
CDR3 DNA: TGTGCCAGCAGCGTAGGGGGACAGGGAAGAGAGACCCAGTACTTC

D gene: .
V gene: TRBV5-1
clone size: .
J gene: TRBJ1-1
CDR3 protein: CASSLGGTPNTEAFF
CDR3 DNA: TGCGCCAGCAGCTTAGGTGGGACACCGAACACTGAAGCTTTCTTT

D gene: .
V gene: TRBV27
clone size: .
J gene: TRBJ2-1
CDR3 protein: CASSFDSSSYNEQFF
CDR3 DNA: TGTGCCAGCAGTTTCGACAGCAGCTCCTACAATGAGCAGTTCTTC

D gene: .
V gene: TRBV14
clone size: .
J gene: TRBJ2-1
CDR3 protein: CASSRHSGSANDNEQFF
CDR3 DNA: TGTGCCAGCAGCCGGCATAGTGGTAGCGCGAATGACAATGAGCAGTTCTTC

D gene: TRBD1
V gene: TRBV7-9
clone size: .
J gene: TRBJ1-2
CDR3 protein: CASRTRQGYGYTF
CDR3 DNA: TGTGCCAGCAGGACGAGACAGGGCTATGGCTACACCTTC

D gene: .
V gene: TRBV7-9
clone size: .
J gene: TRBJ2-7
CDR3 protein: CASSSGTPHGEQYF
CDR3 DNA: TGTGCCAGCAGCTCCGGGACTCCCCACGGCGAGCAGTACTTC

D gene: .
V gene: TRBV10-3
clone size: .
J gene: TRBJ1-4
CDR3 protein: CAISVQGGNEKLFF
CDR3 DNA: TGTGCCATCAGTGTACAAGGGGGTAATGAAAAACTGTTTTTT

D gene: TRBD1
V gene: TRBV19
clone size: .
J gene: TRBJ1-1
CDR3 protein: CASSIRDRNTEAFF
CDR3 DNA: TGTGCCAGTAGTATCCGGGACAGGAACACTGAAGCTTTCTTT

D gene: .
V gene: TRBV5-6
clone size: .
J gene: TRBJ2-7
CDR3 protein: CASSFTDYEQYF
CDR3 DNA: TGTGCCAGCAGCTTCACAGACTACGAGCAGTACTTC

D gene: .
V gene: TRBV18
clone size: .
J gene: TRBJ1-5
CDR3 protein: CASSPRGQPQHF
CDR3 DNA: TGTGCCAGCTCACCCAGGGGCCAGCCCCAGCATTTT

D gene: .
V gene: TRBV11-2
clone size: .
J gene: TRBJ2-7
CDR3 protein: CASSSISYEQYF
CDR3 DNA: TGTGCCAGCAGCTCCATAAGCTACGAGCAGTACTTC

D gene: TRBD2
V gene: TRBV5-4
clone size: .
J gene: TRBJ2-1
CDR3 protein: CASSIPSGKGYNEQFF
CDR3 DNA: TGTGCCAGCAGCATACCTAGCGGAAAAGGGTACAATGAGCAGTTCTTC

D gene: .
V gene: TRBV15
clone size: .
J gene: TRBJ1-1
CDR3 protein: CATSRDAGPNTEAFF
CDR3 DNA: TGTGCCACCAGCAGAGATGCTGGTCCGAACACTGAAGCTTTCTTT

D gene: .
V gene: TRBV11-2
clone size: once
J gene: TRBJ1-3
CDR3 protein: CASSLLRGVGNTIYF
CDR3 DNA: TGTGCCAGCAGCTTACTACGAGGGGTTGGAAACACCATATATTTT

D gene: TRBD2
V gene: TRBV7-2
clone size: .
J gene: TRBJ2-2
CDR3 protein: CASSFSSGHPHTGELFF
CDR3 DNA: TGTGCCAGCAGCTTCTCTAGCGGACATCCCCACACCGGGGAGCTGTTTTTT

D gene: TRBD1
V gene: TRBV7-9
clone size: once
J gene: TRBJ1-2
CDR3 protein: CASSGQGPSRFKGYGYTF
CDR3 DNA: TGTGCCAGCAGCGGACAGGGGCCGAGCCGATTCAAAGGCTATGGCTACACCTTC

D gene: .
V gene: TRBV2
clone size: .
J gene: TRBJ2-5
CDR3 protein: CASSDYGKETQYF
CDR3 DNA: TGTGCCAGCAGTGATTACGGGAAGGAGACCCAGTACTTC

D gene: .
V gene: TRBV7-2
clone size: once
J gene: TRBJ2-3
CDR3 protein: CASSLARAPSTDTQYF
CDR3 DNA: TGTGCCAGCAGCTTAGCGCGGGCCCCTAGCACAGATACGCAGTATTTT

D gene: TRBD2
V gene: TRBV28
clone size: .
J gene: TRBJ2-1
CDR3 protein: CASSRRLAGGRGNEQFF
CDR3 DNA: TGTGCCAGCAGTCGGAGACTAGCGGGGGGGAGAGGGAATGAGCAGTTCTTC

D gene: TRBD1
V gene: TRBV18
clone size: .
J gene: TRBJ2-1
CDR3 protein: CASSPLQTGTGMGNEQFF
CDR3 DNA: TGTGCCAGCTCACCACTCCAAACCGGGACAGGGATGGGCAATGAGCAGTTCTTC

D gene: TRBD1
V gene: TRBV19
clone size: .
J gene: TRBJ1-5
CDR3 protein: CATTRGQGVQPQHF
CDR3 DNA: TGTGCCACAACTAGGGGGCAGGGTGTTCAGCCCCAGCATTTT

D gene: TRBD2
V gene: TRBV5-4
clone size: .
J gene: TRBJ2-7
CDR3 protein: CASSRGTSGIPQSGQYF
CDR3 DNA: TGTGCCAGCAGCCGAGGGACTAGCGGGATACCCCAATCGGGGCAGTACTTC

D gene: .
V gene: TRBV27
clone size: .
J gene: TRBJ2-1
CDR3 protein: CASSSHPPQGWAHSYNEQFF
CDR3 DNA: TGTGCCAGCAGTTCACACCCACCTCAGGGTTGGGCCCACTCCTACAATGAGCAGTTCTTC

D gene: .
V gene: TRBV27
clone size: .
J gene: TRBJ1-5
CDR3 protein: CASSLGINSNQPQHF
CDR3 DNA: TGTGCCAGCAGTTTAGGAATAAATAGCAATCAGCCCCAGCATTTT

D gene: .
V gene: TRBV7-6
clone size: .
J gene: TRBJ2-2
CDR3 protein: CASRRGNTGELFF
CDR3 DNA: TGTGCCAGTCGACGGGGAAACACCGGGGAGCTGTTTTTT

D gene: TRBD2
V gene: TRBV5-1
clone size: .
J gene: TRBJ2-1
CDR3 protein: CASSPGLAYNEQFF
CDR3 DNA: TGCGCCAGCAGCCCGGGACTAGCTTACAATGAGCAGTTCTTC

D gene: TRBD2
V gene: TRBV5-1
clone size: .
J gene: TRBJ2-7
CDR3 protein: CASSSYSGNSYEQYF
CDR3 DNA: TGCGCCAGCAGCTCGTATAGCGGGAACTCCTACGAGCAGTACTTC

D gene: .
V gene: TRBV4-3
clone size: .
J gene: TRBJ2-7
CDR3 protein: CASSQLSGYEQYF
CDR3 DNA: TGCGCCAGCAGCCAACTTTCGGGTTACGAGCAGTACTTC

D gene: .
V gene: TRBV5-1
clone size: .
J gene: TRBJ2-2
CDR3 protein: CASSLAFGELFF
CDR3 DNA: TGCGCCAGCAGCTTGGCCTTCGGGGAGCTGTTTTTT